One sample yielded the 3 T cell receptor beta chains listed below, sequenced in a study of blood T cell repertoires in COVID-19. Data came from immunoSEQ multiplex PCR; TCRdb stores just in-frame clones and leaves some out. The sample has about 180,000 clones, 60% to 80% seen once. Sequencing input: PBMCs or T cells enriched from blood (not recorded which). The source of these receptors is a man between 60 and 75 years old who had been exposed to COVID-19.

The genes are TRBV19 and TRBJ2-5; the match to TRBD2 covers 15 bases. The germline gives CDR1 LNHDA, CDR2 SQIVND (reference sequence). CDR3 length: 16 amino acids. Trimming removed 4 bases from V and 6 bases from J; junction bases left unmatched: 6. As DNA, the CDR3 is TGTGCCAGTAGTACCTCCGGGACTAGCGGGAGGAAGACCCAGTACTTC. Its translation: CASSTSGTSGRKTQYF. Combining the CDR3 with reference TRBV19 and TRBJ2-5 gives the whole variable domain DGGITQSPKYLFRKEGQNVTLSCEQNLNHDAMYWYRQDPGQGLRLIYYSQIVNDFQKGDIAEGYSVSREKKESFPLTVTSAQKNPTAFYLCASSTSGTSGRKTQYFGPGTRLLVL.

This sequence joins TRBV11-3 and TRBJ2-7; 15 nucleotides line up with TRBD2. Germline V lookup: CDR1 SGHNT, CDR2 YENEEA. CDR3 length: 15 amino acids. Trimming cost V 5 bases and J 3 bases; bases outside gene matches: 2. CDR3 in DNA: TGTGCCAGCAGCCAGGGACTAGCGGGAGGCTACGAGCAGTACTTC. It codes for CASSQGLAGGYEQYF.

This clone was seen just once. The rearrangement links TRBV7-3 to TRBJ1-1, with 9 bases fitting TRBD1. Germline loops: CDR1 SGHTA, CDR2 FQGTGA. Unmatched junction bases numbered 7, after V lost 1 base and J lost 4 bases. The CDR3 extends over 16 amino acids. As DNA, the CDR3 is TGTGCCAGCAGCTTAAACGGACAGGGGCTTAGCACTGAAGCTTTCTTT. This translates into CASSLNGQGLSTEAFF.